By its share, the clone carrying this TCR beta chain is medium-sized (0.01 to 0.1%). This specimen belongs to a study of tumor-infiltrating lymphocytes in oesophageal squamous cell carcinoma. Each CDR3 protein gets one entry after TCRdb re-called the PCR reads with MiXCR. Of roughly 12,000 distinct CDR3 sequences listed, roughly 47% are singletons. Trimming took 1 base from V and 0 from J, leaving 13 bases between them. In germline, CDR1 is SEHNR, CDR2 FQNEAQ (reference sequence). The CDR3 covers 17 residues. The sample consisted of normal esophageal tissue next to the tumor. This sequence originates from a male donor with esophageal squamous cell carcinoma. The rearrangement joins TRBV7-9 to TRBJ1-3, with TRBD1 as a possible D gene (5 bases). The CDR3 nucleotides are TGTGCCAGCAGCTTAGTATCCGGGACGGACTCTGGAAACACCATATATTTT. This encodes CASSLVSGTDSGNTIYF.